This TCR beta chain emerged from a study of CD8 T cells in Susac syndrome. The CDR3 has 15 amino acids. Germline lookup yields CDR1 SGHRS and CDR2 YFSETQ. Trimming removed 3 bases from V and 6 bases from J; junction bases left unmatched: 9. A quantity of about 0.5 to 1 ug RNA underwent reverse transcription using random hexamers. One entry per CDR3 protein, called by TCRdb with MiXCR from the immunoSEQ multiplex PCR reads. This repertoire shows 200,000 or so distinct CDR3 sequences, around 95% found once; its top ten account for 0.16%. What was sequenced was CD8+ T cells from PBMCs. V usage is TRBV5-1 and J usage is TRBJ1-2; 9 positions agree with TRBD1. This TCR was sampled from a human donor with Susac syndrome. The CDR3 here is CASSYRQGDIDGYTF. Written as DNA, the CDR3 is TGCGCCAGCAGCTACCGACAGGGGGATATCGATGGCTACACCTTC.